Included here is one T cell receptor (beta chain) sequence, with context. The CDR3 has 12 residues. Trimming left V 1 base short and J 10 bases short, with 11 bases between. From germline, CDR1 is SGHNT and CDR2 YYREEE (reference sequence). These data belong to a study of T cell changes during pregnancy in multiple sclerosis. Data came from immunoSEQ multiplex PCR; TCRdb stores just in-frame clones and leaves some out. The data contain around 95,000 clones, about nine tenths of them singletons. The chain uses TRBV5-4 and TRBJ1-1; D gene unclear. The TCR was taken from a female donor with multiple sclerosis, enrolled in a pregnancy study. Sequences were derived from peripheral blood, sampled after pregnancy. The chain's CDR3 is CASSLSGLAAFF. CDR3 sequence (DNA): TGTGCCAGCAGCTTGTCTGGGTTAGCAGCTTTCTTT. Full variable domain (missing parts from reference TRBV5-4 and TRBJ1-1): ETGVTQSPTHLIKTRGQQVTLRCSSQSGHNTVSWYQQALGQGPQFIFQYYREEENGRGNFPPRFSGLQFPNYSSELNVNALELDDSALYLCASSLSGLAAFFGQGTRLTVV.